The TCR beta chain described here comes from a study of blood T cell repertoires in COVID-19. Overall study: Sites across the United States, Italy and Spain contributed samples from acute and convalescent COVID-19. From T cells, B-cell-depleted T cells, or PBMCs came the material, which was cDNA or gDNA.

While infection was still active, Seattle patients were enrolled and then followed longitudinally. Trimming cost V 5 bases and J 2 bases; bases outside gene matches: 9. This CDR3 region has 16 residues. Germline CDR1 reads LNHNV; CDR2 reads YYDKDF (reference sequence). In the original processing: It was from reference gene primer amplification that nucleated cell counts were estimated. TCRdb's copy holds only in-frame clones and misses some; the assay was immunoSEQ multiplex PCR. V, J and clone size are taken as reported in that table, and D and trimming were inferred from the DNA itself. Of a few hundred thousand clones listed, about 90% are singletons.

The genes are TRBV15 and TRBJ2-7, with 10 bases aligning to TRBD1. Sequences were obtained from peripheral blood. This TCR came from a woman in her 30s with COVID-19, enrolled during active disease. DNA for the CDR3: TGTGCCACCAGCCAAGAGAGGGGACAGGGGACCTACGAGCAGTACTTC. The encoded protein is CATSQERGQGTYEQYF.